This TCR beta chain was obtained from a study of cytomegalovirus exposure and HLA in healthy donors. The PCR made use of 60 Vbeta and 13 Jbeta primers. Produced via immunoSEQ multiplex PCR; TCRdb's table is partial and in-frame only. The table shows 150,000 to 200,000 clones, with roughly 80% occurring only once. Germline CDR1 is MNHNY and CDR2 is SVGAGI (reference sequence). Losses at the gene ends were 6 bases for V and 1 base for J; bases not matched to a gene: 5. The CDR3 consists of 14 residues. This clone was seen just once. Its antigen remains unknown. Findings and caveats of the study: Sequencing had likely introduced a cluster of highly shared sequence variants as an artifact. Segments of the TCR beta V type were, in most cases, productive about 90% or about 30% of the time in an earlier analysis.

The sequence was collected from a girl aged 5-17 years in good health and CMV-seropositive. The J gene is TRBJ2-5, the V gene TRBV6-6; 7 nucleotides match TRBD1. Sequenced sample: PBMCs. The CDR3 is CASSNDRVQETQYF. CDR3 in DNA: TGTGCCAGCAGCAACGACAGGGTCCAAGAGACCCAGTACTTC.